This T cell receptor beta chain was recorded in a study of blood T cell repertoires in COVID-19. Whole-study context: The United States, Italy and Spain provided the acute and convalescent COVID-19 samples. Sample material is recorded as cDNA or gDNA derived from T cells, B-cell-depleted T cells, or PBMCs.

Original methodology: Researchers report that nucleated cell counts were estimated from reference gene primer amplification. The repertoire was sequenced with immunoSEQ multiplex PCR; TCRdb's copy has only in-frame clones and lacks some. V, J and clone size derive from that table, while D and trimming were established from the DNA sequence. The sample comprises 200,000 to 300,000 clones, 88% of which are singletons, and 0.75% to 1% rests with the top ten. This clone was picked up one time. In germline, CDR1 is MNHEY, CDR2 SVGEGT. The CDR3 is made up of 15 amino acids. After removal of 1 base from V and 8 bases from J, the junction contained 6 bases not matched to a gene.

This receptor was identified in a woman aged 35 to 49 who had recovered from COVID-19. The sequenced sample was peripheral blood. The chain links TRBV6-2 or TRBV6-3 to TRBJ2-1; the match to TRBD2 covers 9 bases. The CDR3 here is CASSYWASGIDEQFF. As DNA, the CDR3 is TGTGCCAGCAGTTACTGGGCTAGCGGGATTGATGAGCAGTTCTTC.